The clone carrying this TCR beta chain was recorded many times. Its antigen is unknown. This entry comes from a study of T cells after yellow fever vaccination. TCRdb reprocessed the 5' RACE reads with MiXCR, giving one entry per CDR3 protein. The sample lists some 120,000 distinct CDR3 sequences, approximately 8.4% occurring once. Study-wide points: A large majority of primary-vaccination clones showed up again after the booster (96% CD4, around 90% CD8). CD4 and CD8 compartments shared a small share of clonotypes. Weaker overall, the secondary response nonetheless peaked faster (day 5 versus 15).

Germline V gives CDR1 SQVTM, CDR2 ANQGSEA. The CDR3 contains 13 residues. V was cut by 7 bases and J by 1 base, with 13 bases left in between. The chain is built from TRBV29-1 and TRBJ2-5, with D possibly being TRBD1 (6 bases). This TCR derives from a man aged 25-45 years who received the YFV17D yellow fever vaccine. The sequencing used CD8+ T cells sorted from PBMCs, collected 45 days after the yellow fever booster vaccination. CDR3 loop: CSAGVGSQETQYF. CDR3 nucleotides: TGCAGCGCAGGGGTGGGGAGCCAAGAGACCCAGTACTTC.